What follows is one T cell receptor (beta chain) and its context. Its specificity is unknown. The data belong to a study of cytomegalovirus exposure and HLA in healthy donors. Overall study context: The same platform was used for the 110 or so validation repertoires as for the approximately 670 first-cohort repertoires, as reported in a later analysis. Study-level results: According to the study, 160 or so TCR beta chains were cytomegalovirus-associated.

Assay used: immunoSEQ multiplex PCR; TCRdb lists only in-frame clones, some missing. Of about 220,000 clones in the sample, about 89% were seen once. It was the approximately 130-subject validation cohort, separate from the roughly 700-subject first cohort, to which the donors belonged. This CDR3 is built from 15 residues. Germline V gives CDR1 LNHNV, CDR2 YYDKDF (reference sequence). V was pared by 5 bases and J by 2 bases, with 16 bases between. Source material: PBMCs. This chain links TRBV15 with TRBJ2-7; perhaps TRBD2 as D (6 bases). This TCR came from a woman under 30 in good health and CMV-seronegative. This CDR3 is CATSPSSARAYEQYF. In nucleotides, the CDR3 is TGTGCCACCAGCCCTTCTAGCGCTCGAGCCTACGAGCAGTACTTC.